The 20 T cell receptor beta chains below all came from one sample that was sequenced in a study of blood T cell repertoires in COVID-19. The repertoire was sequenced with immunoSEQ multiplex PCR; TCRdb's copy has only in-frame clones and lacks some. The table has approximately 240,000 clones, roughly 84% seen once. What was sequenced was peripheral blood. These receptors all stem from a woman aged 40 to 55 who had recovered from COVID-19.

The J gene is TRBJ1-2, the V gene TRBV9, with 7 bases aligning to TRBD1. The germline gives CDR1 SGDLS, CDR2 YYNGEE. V shed 3 bases, J shed 4 bases, and the junction held 9 bases outside the gene matches. CDR3 length equals 15 residues. CDR3 sequence reads: CASSAAPDRIYGYTF. DNA of the CDR3: TGTGCCAGCAGCGCGGCCCCGGACAGGATCTATGGCTACACCTTC.

CDR3 amino acids: CASSESATANTEAFF. Written as DNA, the CDR3 is TGTGCCAGCAGTGAATCCGCGACAGCCAACACTGAAGCTTTCTTT. This chain connects TRBV25-1 to TRBJ1-1; D might be TRBD1 (5 bases). Germline V gives CDR1 MGHDK, CDR2 SYGVNS. Trimming removed 1 base at V and 2 bases at J, with 11 bases between. This CDR3 has 15 amino acids.

This chain links TRBV7-6 with TRBJ1-1, with 10 bases lining up with TRBD1. Germline values: CDR1 SGHVS, CDR2 FNYEAQ. This CDR3 region has 15 residues. Losses at the gene ends were 5 bases for V and 4 bases for J; bases not matched to a gene: 7. CDR3 sequence: CASSPRDRGITEAFF. CDR3 in DNA: TGTGCCAGCAGCCCGAGGGACAGGGGCATCACTGAAGCTTTCTTT.

V gene TRBV24-1 combines with J gene TRBJ2-5, with 9 bases that match TRBD1. The CDR3 consists of 15 residues. The germline V gene encodes CDR1 KGHDR and CDR2 SFDVKD. Trimming cost V 5 bases and J 2 bases; bases outside gene matches: 5. CDR3 bases: TGTGCCACCAGTGTCACAGGGGGCGGGCAAGAGACCCAGTACTTC. Residues: CATSVTGGGQETQYF.

This chain connects TRBV15 to TRBJ2-7, with D possibly being TRBD2 (5 bases). V shed 0 bases and J shed 6 bases, with 12 bases lying between them. Germline CDR1 LNHNV, CDR2 YYDKDF (reference sequence). The CDR3 contains 14 residues. The CDR3 sequence is CATSREPGSAEQYF. CDR3 DNA sequence: TGTGCCACCAGCAGAGAACCGGGATCCGCCGAGCAGTACTTC.

This chain joins TRBV19 and TRBJ2-3; TRBD1 agrees at 9 bases. With V trimmed by 2 bases and J by 2 bases, 2 bases remained unmatched. The germline CDR1 and CDR2 sequences are LNHDA and SQIVND (reference sequence). The CDR3 spans 15 residues. CDR3 bases: TGTGCCAGTAGTATACGGACAGGGGTCACAGATACGCAGTATTTT. Translating it yields CASSIRTGVTDTQYF.

The rearrangement links TRBV19 to TRBJ2-7; 7 nucleotides line up with TRBD2. Germline loops: CDR1 LNHDA, CDR2 SQIVND (reference sequence). The junction had 10 bases not matched to a gene; V was cut back by 3 bases and J by 5 bases. This CDR3 region has 15 residues. This CDR3 is CASSIRLAANNEQYF. The CDR3 coding sequence is TGTGCCAGTAGTATCCGACTAGCCGCCAACAACGAGCAGTACTTC. The full variable domain, in which reference TRBV19 and TRBJ2-7 provide the parts outside the CDR3, is DGGITQSPKYLFRKEGQNVTLSCEQNLNHDAMYWYRQDPGQGLRLIYYSQIVNDFQKGDIAEGYSVSREKKESFPLTVTSAQKNPTAFYLCASSIRLAANNEQYFGPGTRLTVT.

The chain recombines TRBV4-3 with TRBJ2-3, with D unclear. Germline lookup yields CDR1 LGHNA and CDR2 YSLEER. The V gene lost 0 bases and the J gene lost 1 base, with 5 bases spanning the gap. This CDR3 is built from 14 residues. The DNA for the CDR3 is TGCGCCAGCAGCCAAGATGCAGGCACAGATACGCAGTATTTT. It translates to CASSQDAGTDTQYF.

Written as DNA, the CDR3 is TGTGCCAGCACGAACAGGGGGCCAGGAAACACCATATATTTT. This sequence encodes CASTNRGPGNTIYF. The chain combines TRBV27 with TRBJ1-3, with TRBD1 matching 9 bases. Unmatched junction bases numbered 5, after V lost 7 bases and J lost 4 bases. Germline CDR1 reads MNHEY; CDR2 reads SMNVEV (reference sequence). The CDR3 is 14 residues long.

V gene TRBV5-1 combines with J gene TRBJ2-2; D perhaps matches TRBD2 (5 bases). Germline V gene sequence: CDR1 SGHRS, CDR2 YFSETQ. The CDR3 contains 16 residues. V lost 0 bases, J lost 5 bases, and 14 bases lay in between. The CDR3 bases are TGCGCCAGCAGCTTGGAGGCAGGTCGGGGAACCGGGGAGCTGTTTTTT. This gives the protein CASSLEAGRGTGELFF. The full variable domain, its missing parts supplied by reference TRBV5-1 and TRBJ2-2, is KAGVTQTPRYLIKTRGQQVTLSCSPISGHRSVSWYQQTPGQGLQFLFEYFSETQRNKGNFPGRFSGRQFSNSRSEMNVSTLELGDSALYLCASSLEAGRGTGELFFGEGSRLTVL.

The V and J genes are TRBV6-6 and TRBJ2-7, with a possible D match to TRBD1 (6 bases). The germline CDR1 and CDR2 sequences are MNHNY and SVGAGI (reference sequence). The V end was cut by 4 bases, the J end by 0 bases, with 13 bases between. The CDR3 has 15 residues. CDR3 DNA sequence: TGTGCCAGCAGTTCCGTTCCAGGGGACTCCTACGAGCAGTACTTC. Encoded protein: CASSSVPGDSYEQYF.

This chain links TRBV10-3 with TRBJ2-3; 14 bases fit TRBD2. This CDR3 comprises 18 residues. The germline V gene has CDR1 ENHRY and CDR2 SYGVKD. V lost 3 bases, J lost 0 bases, and 5 bases stayed unmatched. The DNA of the CDR3 is TGTGCCATCAGTGAAGGACTAGCGGGAGGCCCTAGCACAGATACGCAGTATTTT. Its protein is CAISEGLAGGPSTDTQYF.

The CDR3 here is CASSFSGRVQPQHF. In DNA form, the CDR3 reads TGTGCCAGCAGCTTTTCAGGGAGGGTCCAGCCCCAGCATTTT. J is TRBJ1-5 and V is TRBV7-2, with D possibly matching TRBD1 (5 bases). V was pared by 3 bases and J by 7 bases, with 13 bases between. This CDR3 has 14 amino acids. Germline CDR1 and CDR2: SGHTA and FQGNSA.

The chain carries TRBV5-8 and TRBJ1-4; D call uncertain. The CDR3 is made up of 14 amino acids. Germline V gene data show CDR1 as SGHTS and CDR2 as YDEGEE. The V gene lost 4 bases and the J gene lost 5 bases, with 12 bases spanning the gap. CDR3 protein: CASSLRGLNEKLFF. CDR3 bases: TGTGCCAGCAGCCTCCGCGGACTCAATGAAAAACTGTTTTTT.

The chain combines TRBV6-1 with TRBJ2-4; 7 nucleotides match TRBD1. V trimming: 1 base; J trimming: 6 bases; junction bases outside the gene matches: 6. The germline gives CDR1 MNHNS, CDR2 SASEGT. The CDR3 is made up of 15 amino acids. The chain's CDR3 is CASSEVRSGGNIQYF. The CDR3, as DNA: TGTGCCAGCAGTGAAGTTCGGTCAGGGGGAAACATTCAGTACTTC.

This sequence joins TRBV12-3 or TRBV12-4 and TRBJ1-1, with D uncertain. Deletions cut 6 bases from V and 4 bases from J, with 12 bases between. The CDR3 sequence is 13 residues long. The CDR3 protein is CASSRSPPTEAFF. The DNA for the CDR3 is TGTGCCAGCAGCCGTAGCCCTCCCACTGAAGCTTTCTTT.

The J gene is TRBJ1-2, the V gene TRBV19; no clear D. The V gene's germline CDR1 is LNHDA and CDR2 SQIVND (reference sequence). The CDR3 consists of 15 residues. V gave up 6 bases and J gave up 0 bases, with 14 bases separating them. The CDR3 here is CASRNRRVSNYGYTF. The CDR3 DNA reads as TGTGCCAGTAGGAATCGACGGGTGTCTAACTATGGCTACACCTTC.

The chain uses TRBV30 and TRBJ2-7; 7 nucleotides align to TRBD1. The germline gives CDR1 GTSNPN, CDR2 SVGIG (reference sequence). This CDR3 comprises 13 residues. J lost 0 bases, V lost 8 bases, and 7 bases had no gene match. In DNA form, the CDR3 reads TGTGCCGTGCACAGGGGTAGCTCCTACGAGCAGTACTTC. This gives the protein CAVHRGSSYEQYF.

CDR3 loop: CASSYGGPTGPQHF. The CDR3 DNA follows: TGTGCCAGCAGTTACGGGGGTCCGACAGGGCCCCAGCATTTT. This rearrangement joins TRBV6-2 or TRBV6-3 to TRBJ1-5; weak D call: TRBD1 (6 bases). Germline CDR1 MNHEY, CDR2 SVGEGT. The CDR3 runs to 14 residues. With 2 bases removed from V and 9 bases from J, the gap between germline ends came to 14 bases.

V usage is TRBV25-1 and J usage is TRBJ1-2; a weak D match, TRBD1 (5 bases). V lost 2 bases and J 6 bases, leaving 22 bases between the germline ends. The CDR3 is 17 residues long. Germline-derived CDR1 and CDR2 are MGHDK and SYGVNS. The CDR3 here is CASSETSRDYLNHGYTF. CDR3 nucleotide sequence: TGTGCCAGCAGTGAAACCAGCCGGGACTACCTCAACCATGGCTACACCTTC.